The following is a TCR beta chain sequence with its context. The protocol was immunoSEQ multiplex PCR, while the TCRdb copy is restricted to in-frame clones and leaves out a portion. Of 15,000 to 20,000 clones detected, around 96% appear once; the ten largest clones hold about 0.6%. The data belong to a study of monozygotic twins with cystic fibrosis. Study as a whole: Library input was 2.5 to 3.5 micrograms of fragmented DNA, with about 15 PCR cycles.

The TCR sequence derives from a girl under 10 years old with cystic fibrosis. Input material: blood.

The CDR3 DNA reads as TGTGCCAGCAAGCCCGGGACAGGACCATCACCCCTCCACTTT. Translated, it gives CASKPGTGPSPLHF. The rearrangement joins TRBV6-1 to TRBJ1-6; 8 bases fit TRBD1. The CDR3 contains 14 residues. From germline, CDR1 is MNHNS and CDR2 SASEGT. Trimming cost V 7 bases and J 10 bases; bases outside gene matches: 9.